This T cell receptor beta chain was captured by sequencing in a study of T-cell reconstitution after alpha-beta-depleted transplantation in children. Findings and limits, study-wide: Where alpha-beta T cells came from about two months after transplant was reportedly several hundred expanded graft clones. Surviving recipient T cells and thymic progenitors produced the high day-60 TCRbeta diversity seen in some patients. When one year had passed after transplant, most T-cell counts and diversity came from newly produced T cells.

There are a few counts of this clonotype. Its antigen is not identified. Germline loops: CDR1 LGHNT, CDR2 FRNRAP. The CDR3 extends over 15 amino acids. Trimming took off 0 bases at V and 10 bases at J, with 13 bases between the two ends. A library of TCRbeta sequences, prepared with unique molecular identifiers, was generated. TCRdb ran MiXCR on the PCR reads and lists one entry per CDR3 protein. The sample consists of 540,000 or so distinct CDR3 sequences, 23% of them appearing once. The chain has TRBV12-5 and TRBJ1-6; unclear D gene. The clonotype was recovered from a boy under two years old who had a stem cell transplant for acute myeloid leukemia, so the T cells may come from the graft donor. The input for sequencing was PBMCs, mostly from graft donor cells, taken 360 days after TCRalphabeta/CD19-depleted stem cell transplant. In DNA, the CDR3 is TGTGCTAGTGGTTTGGTACGTCCAGGAGGGTCACCCCTCCACTTT. As protein: CASGLVRPGGSPLHF.